One TCR beta chain is described in this entry. Only in-frame clones appear in the TCRdb table, and some are missing; sequencing was by immunoSEQ multiplex PCR. The data contain roughly 40,000 clones, roughly 86% of them singletons. This entry belongs to a study of T cell clones after liver transplantation. V trimming: 9 bases; J trimming: 8 bases; junction bases outside the gene matches: 8. CDR1 is LNHDA and CDR2 is SQIVND in the germline V gene (reference sequence). There are 13 residues in the CDR3. V usage is TRBV19 and J usage is TRBJ1-4; the match to TRBD1 covers 8 bases. Sequenced here: CD4+ T cells from blood, sampled 24 months after liver transplant. The TCR comes from a human patient who received a liver transplant. The graft donor may have given rise to some T cells. As DNA, the CDR3 is TGTGCCAGCATGGACAGGGTAGAGGAAAAACTGTTTTTT. Translated, it gives CASMDRVEEKLFF.